These 23 T cell receptor beta chains originate from one sample sequenced in a study of T cells after yellow fever vaccination. Each CDR3 protein gets one entry after TCRdb re-called the 5' RACE reads with MiXCR. The data show roughly 150,000 distinct CDR3 sequences, around 7.2% seen once. Specimen: CD4+ T cells sorted from PBMCs, collected about 5 days after the first yellow fever vaccination. The receptors originated from a man between 18 and 29 years old who received the YFV17D yellow fever vaccine.

Many counts were recorded for this clonotype. V and J are TRBV2 and TRBJ2-5; no reliable D call. Germline CDR1 reads SNHLY; CDR2 reads FYNNEI. V shed 6 bases and J shed 2 bases, with 7 bases lying between them. The CDR3 consists of 12 residues. The CDR3 bases are TGTGCCAGCAGGAAAGATCAAGAGACCCAGTACTTC. The encoded protein is CASRKDQETQYF.

The V call is TRBV5-1, the J call TRBJ2-2; D may be TRBD2 (5 bases). Between the trimmed V and J ends, which lost 2 bases and 6 bases, there was a span of 14 bases. CDR3 length: 15 amino acids. Germline V CDR1 and CDR2: SGHRS, YFSETQ. The DNA of the CDR3 is TGCGCCAGCAGCTTAGAGGACCCGAGGGCCGGGGAGCTGTTTTTT. It is translated as CASSLEDPRAGELFF.

This clonotype was recorded many times. The chain carries TRBV29-1 and TRBJ1-1, with no clear D. The V and J ends lost 4 bases and 0 bases respectively, with 9 bases between them. The CDR3 has 13 amino acids. The germline V gene encodes CDR1 SQVTM and CDR2 ANQGSEA. CDR3 bases: TGCAGCGTTGCCCGGAGACTGAACACTGAAGCTTTCTTT. This codes for CSVARRLNTEAFF.

This clonotype was observed many times. The chain carries TRBV6-6 and TRBJ2-4, with TRBD1 matching over 8 bases. CDR3 length: 13 residues. The germline CDR1 and CDR2 sequences are MNHNY and SVGAGI (reference sequence). Trimming at V came to 6 bases and at J to 3 bases, leaving 1 base not matched to a gene. The CDR3 sequence is CASRQGDKNIQYF. The CDR3, as DNA: TGTGCCAGCAGACAGGGGGACAAAAACATTCAGTACTTC.

This clonotype was counted many times. The chain is built from TRBV9 and TRBJ2-2, with D perhaps TRBD1 (5 bases). In germline, CDR1 is SGDLS, CDR2 YYNGEE. The germline V and J ends were trimmed by 7 bases and 2 bases, with 18 bases remaining between them. CDR3 length: 16 residues. CDR3 amino acids: CASSEQGGINTGELFF. CDR3 DNA sequence: TGTGCCAGCTCGGAGCAGGGTGGGATAAACACCGGGGAGCTGTTTTTT.

The chain links TRBV13 to TRBJ2-7, with TRBD2 as a possible D gene (7 bases). There are 13 residues in the CDR3. The V and J ends lost 5 bases and 7 bases respectively, with 15 bases between them. Germline CDR1 PRHDT, CDR2 FYEKMQ (reference sequence). CDR3 sequence reads: CASSLRAGTEQYV. CDR3 DNA sequence: TGTGCCAGCAGCCTACGAGCGGGGACAGAGCAGTACGTC.

The table lists this clonotype with many counts. The V gene is TRBV7-6, the J gene TRBJ2-2, with D possibly being TRBD1 (6 bases). The CDR3 is made up of 14 amino acids. Trimming removed 5 bases from V and 7 bases from J, with 14 bases in between. Germline V CDR1 and CDR2: SGHVS, FNYEAQ. The CDR3 bases are TGTGCCAGCAGCCTCACCCCGACAGGCGGGGAGCTGTTTTTT. It specifies CASSLTPTGGELFF.

This clonotype came up many times. The rearrangement uses TRBV5-1 and TRBJ2-1, with a tentative D call TRBD2 (5 bases). The CDR3 is 15 amino acids. V shed 0 bases and J shed 4 bases, with 11 bases lying between them. The germline gives CDR1 SGHRS, CDR2 YFSETQ. The CDR3 nucleotides are TGCGCCAGCAGCTTGGTGGACTCATCATACAATGAGCAGTTCTTC. Encoded protein: CASSLVDSSYNEQFF.

This rearrangement joins TRBV27 to TRBJ2-7; no firm D call. The germline CDR1 and CDR2 sequences are MNHEY and SMNVEV (reference sequence). There are 14 residues in the CDR3. Trimming removed 5 bases from V and 9 bases from J, with 20 bases in between. CDR3 in amino acids: CASSLAGGRLGQYF. The CDR3 nucleotides are TGTGCCAGCAGTCTGGCCGGCGGTCGATTAGGGCAGTACTTC.

This clonotype was seen many times. The chain uses TRBV7-2 and TRBJ2-1, with D perhaps matching TRBD1 (6 bases). The CDR3 runs to 15 residues. Trimming pared 5 bases from V and 2 bases from J, leaving 13 bases between. In germline, CDR1 is SGHTA, CDR2 FQGNSA. The CDR3 region has the DNA TGTGCCAGCAGCACCGGGACAAGTACCTACAATGAGCAGTTCTTC. Translation: CASSTGTSTYNEQFF.

This clonotype appeared many times. The chain uses TRBV4-2 and TRBJ2-1; 12 nucleotides line up with TRBD2. CDR3 length: 16 amino acids. In germline, CDR1 is LGHNA, CDR2 YNFKEQ. Trimming took 1 base from V and 10 from J; bases not matched to a gene: 8. CDR3 coding DNA: TGTGCCAGCAGCCAAGCCGGGACTAGCGGGTGGTTGGAGCAGTTCTTC. Protein: CASSQAGTSGWLEQFF.

In this sample, this clonotype turned up a few times. The chain recombines TRBV2 with TRBJ2-1, with D possibly being TRBD1 (5 bases). Germline CDR1 reads SNHLY; CDR2 reads FYNNEI. The CDR3 has 14 residues. Trimming took 7 bases from V and 0 from J, leaving 10 bases between them. CDR3 sequence: CASTLDSSYNEQFF. The CDR3 DNA sequence: TGTGCCAGCACTTTAGACAGCTCCTACAATGAGCAGTTCTTC.

This clonotype has ten or more counts. The chain has TRBV20-1 and TRBJ2-7; 7 positions match TRBD1. The germline CDR1 and CDR2 sequences are DFQATT and SNEGSKA (reference sequence). CDR3 length: 13 residues. The J segment lost 7 bases and the V segment lost 5 bases, leaving 11 bases of the junction unmatched. CDR3 loop: CSARNRGSGEQYV. The CDR3 DNA reads TGCAGTGCTCGTAACAGGGGATCGGGAGAGCAGTACGTC.

The chain uses TRBV20-1 and TRBJ2-3; 11 nucleotides align to TRBD2. Per germline, CDR1 DFQATT and CDR2 SNEGSKA (reference sequence). The CDR3 totals 14 residues. The junction had 4 bases not matched to a gene; V was cut back by 6 bases and J by 2 bases. CDR3 residues: CSAKGLAVTDTQYF. CDR3 bases: TGCAGTGCGAAGGGACTAGCGGTCACAGATACGCAGTATTTT.

This clonotype was picked up a small number of times. The chain has TRBV5-4 and TRBJ2-4; D is perhaps TRBD2 (7 bases). There are 16 residues in the CDR3. In germline, CDR1 is SGHNT, CDR2 YYREEE (reference sequence). With 4 bases removed from V and 0 bases from J, the gap between germline ends came to 14 bases. In DNA, the CDR3 is TGTGCCAGCAGCCAAGGGGGGGAACTAGCCAAAAACATTCAGTACTTC. This gives the protein CASSQGGELAKNIQYF.

This clonotype appeared a few times. The chain joins TRBV6-5 to TRBJ1-2; 9 nucleotides agree with TRBD1. Per the germline V gene, CDR1 is MNHEY and CDR2 is SVGAGI. The trim removed 6 bases at V and 6 bases at J, leaving 5 bases unmatched. This CDR3 region has 13 residues. The chain's CDR3 is CASSFRDRDGYTF. The DNA for the CDR3 is TGTGCCAGCAGCTTTCGGGACAGGGATGGCTACACCTTC.

Only a few counts were recorded for this clonotype. The chain employs TRBV12-3 or TRBV12-4 and TRBJ1-4; 7 bases are a match to TRBD1. After removal of 6 bases from V and 7 bases from J, the junction contained 8 bases not matched to a gene. The CDR3 spans 14 residues. CDR3 residues: CASSPRQGTEKLFF. DNA of the CDR3: TGTGCCAGCAGCCCGCGACAGGGTACTGAAAAACTGTTTTTT.

This clonotype occurred many times. V usage is TRBV15 and J usage is TRBJ2-3; D remains unclear. This CDR3 comprises 12 residues. The germline V gene has CDR1 LNHNV and CDR2 YYDKDF (reference sequence). Trimming took off 5 bases at V and 5 bases at J, with 8 bases between the two ends. CDR3 DNA: TGTGCCACCAGCCTATGGGGAGATACGCAGTATTTT. Protein: CATSLWGDTQYF.

This clonotype was counted ten times or more. The gene calls are TRBV25-1 and TRBJ2-3; D remains ambiguous. Trimming pared 9 bases from V and 3 bases from J, leaving 7 bases between. This CDR3 region has 11 residues. The germline CDR1 and CDR2 sequences are MGHDK and SYGVNS. CDR3 sequence: CASRTTDTQYF. DNA for the CDR3: TGTGCCAGTCGAACAACAGATACGCAGTATTTT.

At least ten counts were recorded for this clonotype. The chain combines TRBV7-2 with TRBJ2-7; possibly TRBD2 for D (5 bases). V lost 4 bases, J lost 7 bases, and 14 bases lay in between. CDR1 is SGHTA and CDR2 is FQGNSA in the germline V gene. CDR3 length equals 13 residues. The CDR3 loop reads CASSSRRGSEQYV. The CDR3 DNA reads TGTGCCAGCAGCTCGCGTCGGGGAAGTGAGCAGTACGTC.

This chain links TRBV7-8 with TRBJ1-4; D is ambiguous. V was pared by 4 bases and J by 0 bases, with 9 bases between. Germline V lookup: CDR1 SGHVS, CDR2 FQNEAQ. This CDR3 is 15 amino acids long. The CDR3 reads CASSSSSSTNEKLFF. The CDR3 DNA reads as TGTGCCAGCAGCTCATCTTCCTCAACTAATGAAAAACTGTTTTTT.

This clonotype has ten or more counts. The rearrangement joins TRBV6-2 or TRBV6-3 to TRBJ2-3; D may be TRBD1 or TRBD2 (6 bases each). CDR3 length: 16 residues. Between the trimmed V and J ends, which lost 0 bases and 3 bases, there was a span of 13 bases. Germline V gene data show CDR1 as MNHEY and CDR2 as SVGEGT. The CDR3 bases are TGTGCCAGCAGTTACTCGAGCCAGGGGAGGACAGATACGCAGTATTTT. Translating it yields CASSYSSQGRTDTQYF.

This clonotype was recorded many times. V and J are TRBV4-3 and TRBJ2-7; D unclear. CDR1 is LGHNA and CDR2 is YSLEER in the germline V gene. The CDR3 is made up of 14 amino acids. V was shortened by 1 base and J by 0 bases, with 7 bases between the two germline ends. As DNA, the CDR3 is TGCGCCAGCAGCCAAGGACGGAGCTCCTACGAGCAGTACTTC. Translating gives CASSQGRSSYEQYF.